These 29 T cell receptor beta chains share one sample of origin, sequenced in a study of T cells in Graves' hyperthyroidism and ophthalmopathy. It was RNA transcripts that yielded the amplified TCR beta CDR3 regions. With the HTBI primer set, the TCR CDR3 went through a first round of RT-PCR. Using its own MiXCR run on the multiplex PCR reads, TCRdb lists one record per CDR3 protein. The sample shows a few hundred thousand distinct CDR3 sequences, 20% of them seen only once. Sample: blood. These receptors all come from a man between 18 and 35 years old with Graves' hyperthyroidism.

Ten or more counts support this clonotype. The germline gene is not matched at one end of the junction; a read error may be the cause. The chain combines TRBV5-1 with TRBJ1-1; TRBD1 might be the D (6 bases). Germline V gene sequence: CDR1 SGHRS, CDR2 YFSETQ. The length of the CDR3 is 12 residues. CDR3 in DNA: TGTGCCAGCAGTCTACAGGGAACTGAAGCTTTCTTT. Its protein product is CASSLQGTEAFF.

This clonotype was picked up a small number of times. The chain carries TRBV29-1 and TRBJ1-2; TRBD1 matches at 8 bases. After removal of 4 bases from V and 6 bases from J, the junction contained 10 bases not matched to a gene. This CDR3 has 14 residues. Germline CDR1 and CDR2: SQVTM and ANQGSEA. In DNA form, the CDR3 reads TGCAGCGTTGGAAATGCAGGGGGCCTTCATGGCTACACCTTC. Translation: CSVGNAGGLHGYTF.

This clonotype was detected only a few times. V gene TRBV10-2 combines with J gene TRBJ2-4, with TRBD2 as a possible D gene (6 bases). Germline-derived CDR1 and CDR2 are WSHSY and SAAADI. The CDR3 runs 13 residues. The V and J ends lost 7 bases and 5 bases respectively, with 12 bases between them. The CDR3 nucleotides are TGCGCCAGCATGGAGGGGTTTGAAAACATTCAGTACTTC. Its protein product is CASMEGFENIQYF.

The V and J genes are TRBV3-1 and TRBJ1-1; D gene uncertain. V was shortened by 4 bases and J by 6 bases, with 9 bases between the two germline ends. CDR1 and CDR2 from the germline V gene are LGHDT and YNNKEL (reference sequence). The CDR3 totals 12 residues. As DNA, the CDR3 is TGTGCCAGCAGCCCCGGACTGTCTGAAGCTTTCTTT. Translating gives CASSPGLSEAFF.

The rearrangement joins TRBV7-8 to TRBJ2-4; weak D call: TRBD2 (7 bases). The V gene's germline CDR1 is SGHVS and CDR2 FQNEAQ. CDR3 length equals 16 residues. Trimming removed 1 base at V and 2 bases at J, with 12 bases between. The CDR3 DNA follows: TGTGCCAGCAGCTTAGTACGGGGGGCGACCAAAAACATTCAGTACTTC. This sequence encodes CASSLVRGATKNIQYF.

The chain employs TRBV2 and TRBJ2-4; D unclear. V was clipped by 3 bases and J by 0 bases, with 12 bases between them. Germline values: CDR1 SNHLY, CDR2 FYNNEI. The CDR3 consists of 16 residues. The CDR3 DNA reads as TGTGCCAGCAGTGACCTGACTGCCCTAGCCAAAAACATTCAGTACTTC. It encodes CASSDLTALAKNIQYF.

Worth noting for this clonotype: Sequence at one end of the junction differs from germline and may be a read error. The CDR3 nucleotides read TGCGCAGGGGGGGGCCGTTATGGCTACACCTTC. This sequence encodes CAGGGRYGYTF. The rearrangement links TRBV28 to TRBJ1-2; 7 bases agree with TRBD1. Per the germline V gene, CDR1 is MDHEN and CDR2 is SYDVKM. The CDR3 sequence is 11 residues long.

The rearrangement joins TRBV12-3 or TRBV12-4 to TRBJ1-1; D is undetermined. The ends were cut back, 3 bases at V and 5 bases at J, with 10 bases in the middle. This CDR3 spans 13 amino acids. The DNA of the CDR3 is TGTGCCAGCAGTTTTCTCCGGTTGACTGAAGCTTTCTTT. Amino acids: CASSFLRLTEAFF.

The chain recombines TRBV15 with TRBJ1-2; 9 nucleotides match TRBD1. The trim removed 4 bases at V and 6 bases at J, leaving 12 bases unmatched. The CDR3 consists of 16 residues. Germline-derived CDR1 and CDR2 are LNHNV and YYDKDF (reference sequence). In DNA form, the CDR3 reads TGTGCCACCAGCACCTCCCGCACAGGGGGCGCGGATGGCTACACCTTC. Translated, it gives CATSTSRTGGADGYTF.

This clonotype was observed at least ten times. CDR3 loop: CASSLQGGGHYEQYF. The CDR3 nucleotides are TGTGCCAGCAGTTTACAAGGTGGCGGGCACTACGAGCAGTACTTC. The J gene is TRBJ2-7, the V gene TRBV28, with a tentative D call TRBD2 (5 bases). CDR3 length: 15 amino acids. V lost 2 bases, J lost 3 bases, and 14 bases lay in between. CDR1 MDHEN and CDR2 SYDVKM come from the germline V gene.

This clonotype has ten or more counts. The chain carries TRBV2 and TRBJ2-7; D is uncertain. V was trimmed by 6 bases and J by 3 bases, leaving 9 bases between them. This CDR3 contains 12 residues. CDR1 is SNHLY, CDR2 FYNNEI, per germline. The CDR3 region is CASRRAYYEQYF. CDR3 nucleotide sequence: TGTGCCAGCAGACGGGCGTACTACGAGCAGTACTTC. Looking up the rest from reference TRBV2 and TRBJ2-7 gives the full variable domain: EPEVTQTPSHQVTQMGQEVILRCVPISNHLYFYWYRQILGQKVEFLVSFYNNEISEKSEIFDDQFSVERPDGSNFTLKIRSTKLEDSAMYFCASRRAYYEQYFGPGTRLTVT.

CDR3 DNA: TGTGCCAGCAGTCTCCGGGACAGGACTACCGAGCAGTACTTC. Translation gives CASSLRDRTTEQYF. The V gene is TRBV6-1, the J gene TRBJ2-7; TRBD1 matches at 8 bases. V lost 5 bases, J lost 6 bases, and 9 bases stayed unmatched. The V gene's germline CDR1 is MNHNS and CDR2 SASEGT. This CDR3 is built from 14 residues.

Ten or more counts support this clonotype. The CDR3 nucleotides read TGTGCCAGCAGCTTAGAGGACACCATATATTTT. Amino acids: CASSLEDTIYF. This chain uses TRBV11-2 with TRBJ1-3, with D unresolved. The CDR3 has 11 amino acids. V lost 0 bases to trimming and J lost 8 bases, with 2 bases between them. Germline V gives CDR1 SGHAT, CDR2 FQNNGV.

This clonotype was observed many times. The chain recombines TRBV11-1 with TRBJ1-1; 11 bases map to TRBD1. The CDR3 has 14 residues. V gave up 4 bases and J gave up 5 bases; unmatched junction bases: 3. Germline values: CDR1 SGHAT, CDR2 FQDESV (reference sequence). This CDR3 is CASSSDRGRTEAFF. CDR3 bases: TGTGCCAGCAGCTCGGACAGGGGGCGTACTGAAGCTTTCTTT.

This chain connects TRBV6-2 or TRBV6-3 to TRBJ1-5, with D unclear. From germline, CDR1 is MNHEY and CDR2 SVGEGT. V was trimmed by 6 bases and J by 0 bases, leaving 15 bases between them. This CDR3 is built from 16 residues. CDR3 DNA sequence: TGTGCCAGCAGCAACCTTGGACGGAATAGCAATCAGCCCCAGCATTTT. Translated, it gives CASSNLGRNSNQPQHF.

In its sample, this clonotype was seen many times. V is TRBV6-5 and J is TRBJ2-7; D unclear. The CDR3 totals 16 residues. Germline CDR1 and CDR2: MNHEY and SVGAGI. V was shortened by 4 bases and J by 0 bases, with 16 bases between the two germline ends. The CDR3 DNA follows: TGTGCCAGCAGTTTACCCCAGACGGAGAGCTCCTACGAGCAGTACTTC. Translation: CASSLPQTESSYEQYF.

A note on this clonotype: One junction end does not reproduce the germline sequence, and a read error may be involved. This rearrangement joins TRBV6-1 to TRBJ2-5, with D hard to call. CDR1 and CDR2 (germline): MNHNS, SASEGT. The length of the CDR3 is 14 residues. CDR3 nucleotides: TGTGCCTGCAGTATGACAATGTACCAAGAGACCCAGTACTTC. It encodes CACSMTMYQETQYF.

This clonotype has at least ten counts. V gene TRBV6-4 combines with J gene TRBJ1-2; 7 bases are a match to TRBD1. V shed 8 bases and J 4 bases; nucleotides not matched to a gene: 19. The CDR3 covers 17 residues. Germline values: CDR1 MRHNA, CDR2 SNTAGT. The CDR3 loop is CASHHRSDRVVGYGYTF. The DNA for the CDR3 is TGTGCCAGCCATCACCGATCTGACAGGGTGGTGGGCTATGGCTACACCTTC.

This clonotype showed up many times. V gene TRBV4-1 combines with J gene TRBJ2-7; no definite D call. Deletions cut 2 bases from V and 6 bases from J, with 17 bases between. The length of the CDR3 is 15 residues. In germline, CDR1 is MGHRA, CDR2 YSYEKL. The CDR3 sequence: CASSQLLTDLGEQYF. The CDR3 bases are TGCGCCAGCAGCCAACTCCTGACCGACCTTGGCGAGCAGTACTTC.

This clonotype came up many times. A read error may account for a junction end that differs from germline. This chain links TRBV6-2 or TRBV6-3 with TRBJ2-5, with D unclear. The germline CDR1 and CDR2 sequences are MNHEY and SVGEGT. The CDR3 contains 11 residues. The CDR3 here is CASSYGEAQYF. The CDR3 nucleotides read TGTGCCAGCAGTTACGGAGAGGCCCAGTACTTC.

The sample holds a few counts of this clonotype. The chain is built from TRBV6-5 and TRBJ1-3, with D perhaps TRBD1 (6 bases). The CDR3 totals 15 residues. Germline loops: CDR1 MNHEY, CDR2 SVGAGI. Trimming shortened V by 4 bases and J by 2 bases, and 12 bases separated the two germline ends. CDR3 DNA: TGTGCCAGCAGTTTCCAGGGACATCCTGGAAACACCATATATTTT. Its protein is CASSFQGHPGNTIYF.

The genes are TRBV28 and TRBJ2-2; tentatively, D is TRBD1 (6 bases). Trimming cost V 9 bases and J 0 bases, with 11 bases left between them. The CDR3 runs 14 residues. Germline CDR1 and CDR2: MDHEN and SYDVKM. The CDR3 sequence: CASHRAPNTGELFF. The CDR3 DNA sequence: TGTGCCAGTCACAGGGCCCCGAACACCGGGGAGCTGTTTTTT.

This clonotype was counted at least ten times. The rearrangement uses TRBV6-1 and TRBJ1-1; 9 bases line up with TRBD1. Germline CDR1 reads MNHNS; CDR2 reads SASEGT. The CDR3 consists of 15 residues. With 6 bases clipped from V and 6 bases from J, the junction kept 11 bases outside the gene matches. CDR3 sequence reads: CASSPGTGWVSEAFF. CDR3 DNA: TGTGCCAGCAGCCCCGGGACAGGGTGGGTCTCTGAAGCTTTCTTT.

This clonotype was detected only a few times. It may be a read error: a sequence one base away is much more abundant. The V and J genes are TRBV2 and TRBJ1-1; D unclear. The CDR3 has 13 residues. Germline CDR1 reads SNHLY; CDR2 reads FYNNEI. The CDR3 DNA follows: TGTGCCGGCAGAAGCTTCAAGCGCGCTGAAGCTTTCTTT. Its translation: CAGRSFKRAEAFF.

This clonotype was found many times. V gene TRBV2 combines with J gene TRBJ1-5; 9 nucleotides line up with TRBD1. The CDR3 has 14 residues. The trim removed 4 bases at V and 5 bases at J, leaving 3 bases unmatched. The germline gives CDR1 SNHLY, CDR2 FYNNEI. The CDR3 DNA sequence: TGTGCCAGCAGTGTACAGGGGGCGGATCAGCCCCAGCATTTT. Translation gives CASSVQGADQPQHF.

This clonotype was observed a few times. The chain joins TRBV19 to TRBJ2-5, with 8 bases that match TRBD1. The trim removed 6 bases at V and 5 bases at J, leaving 5 bases unmatched. The germline CDR1 and CDR2 sequences are LNHDA and SQIVND (reference sequence). The CDR3 has 13 amino acids. The CDR3 DNA is TGTGCCAGTAGGAGGACAGGGCATGAGACCCAGTACTTC. This encodes CASRRTGHETQYF. The full variable domain, in which reference TRBV19 and TRBJ2-5 provide the parts outside the CDR3, is DGGITQSPKYLFRKEGQNVTLSCEQNLNHDAMYWYRQDPGQGLRLIYYSQIVNDFQKGDIAEGYSVSREKKESFPLTVTSAQKNPTAFYLCASRRTGHETQYFGPGTRLLVL.

This rearrangement joins TRBV28 to TRBJ2-7; 9 bases match TRBD2. Germline CDR1 and CDR2: MDHEN and SYDVKM. CDR3 size: 16 residues. V was pared by 5 bases and J by 2 bases, with 10 bases of the junction left unmatched. The CDR3 reads CASSVAGARGAYEQYF. The CDR3, as DNA: TGTGCCAGCAGTGTAGCGGGGGCCAGGGGGGCCTACGAGCAGTACTTC.

The chain joins TRBV24-1 to TRBJ2-7, with D possibly TRBD2 on 6 matching bases. This CDR3 region has 14 residues. Germline V gives CDR1 KGHDR, CDR2 SFDVKD. Trimming took 4 bases from V and 4 from J, leaving 13 bases between them. The DNA for the CDR3 is TGTGCCACCAGTGACGCCGGGAGTCCTTACGAGCAGTACTTC. Its translation is CATSDAGSPYEQYF.

This clonotype was seen ten or more times. This chain connects TRBV19 to TRBJ2-2; no clear D. The CDR3 consists of 15 residues. Between the trimmed V and J ends, which lost 6 bases and 0 bases, there was a span of 11 bases. The V gene's germline CDR1 is LNHDA and CDR2 SQIVND (reference sequence). This CDR3 reads CASSLETSNTGELFF. The CDR3 nucleotides are TGTGCCAGTAGCCTCGAAACATCGAACACCGGGGAGCTGTTTTTT. The variable domain in full, completed from reference TRBV19 and TRBJ2-2, reads DGGITQSPKYLFRKEGQNVTLSCEQNLNHDAMYWYRQDPGQGLRLIYYSQIVNDFQKGDIAEGYSVSREKKESFPLTVTSAQKNPTAFYLCASSLETSNTGELFFGEGSRLTVL.